This T cell receptor beta chain came from a study of blood T cell repertoires in COVID-19. Study-wide background: Whether acute or convalescent, the COVID-19 samples came from the United States, Italy and Spain. T cells, B-cell-depleted T cells, or PBMCs supplied cDNA or gDNA.

This CDR3 is built from 16 residues. Germline V gene lookup returns CDR1 LNHNV and CDR2 YYDKDF (reference sequence). V was pared by 1 base and J by 5 bases, with 4 bases of the junction left unmatched. Authors' analysis steps: By means of reference gene primer amplification, nucleated cell counts were estimated. The protocol was immunoSEQ multiplex PCR, while the TCRdb copy is restricted to in-frame clones and leaves out a portion. V, J and clone size are taken as reported in that table, and D and trimming were inferred from the DNA itself. The table has some 15,000 clones, 85% to 90% seen once. The genes are TRBV15 and TRBJ2-3, with 12 bases that match TRBD1. This clonotype was obtained from a woman between 65 and 79 years old in a cohort sampled during active or convalescent COVID-19. The sample consisted of peripheral blood. CDR3 sequence reads: CATSRVGTGGIDTQYF. The CDR3 DNA follows: TGTGCCACCAGCAGAGTTGGGACAGGGGGCATAGATACGCAGTATTTT. Looking up the rest from reference TRBV15 and TRBJ2-3 gives the full variable domain: DAMVIQNPRYQVTQFGKPVTLSCSQTLNHNVMYWYQQKSSQAPKLLFHYYDKDFNNEADTPDNFQSRRPNTSFCFLDIRSPGLGDTAMYLCATSRVGTGGIDTQYFGPGTRLTVL.